This T cell receptor beta chain emerged from a study of T cells in Graves' hyperthyroidism and ophthalmopathy. General observations from the study: Classification by a 13 V-J model distinguished ophthalmopathy from stable hyperthyroidism.

Disease duration under 2 months; hyperthyroidism patients were aged 18 to 65. Exclusion of a patient resulted from uncontrolled infection, other autoimmune disease, pregnancy or lactation. It was RNA transcripts that yielded the amplified TCR beta CDR3 regions. Primed by the HTBI set, a first-round RT-PCR was run on the TCR CDR3. TCRdb processed the multiplex PCR reads anew with MiXCR; each CDR3 protein has one entry. The sample lists roughly 570,000 distinct CDR3 sequences, around a sixth occurring once. This clonotype has at least ten counts. No antigen is known for it. Input material: blood. The sequence was obtained from a woman aged 25 to 39 with Graves' hyperthyroidism.

The CDR3 spells CASSPGTMNEQYF. DNA of the CDR3: TGTGCCAGCAGTCCTGGGACTATGAACGAGCAGTACTTC. The gene calls are TRBV27 and TRBJ2-7, with 7 bases identical to TRBD2. Looked up from germline, CDR1 is MNHEY and CDR2 is SMNVEV (reference sequence). The CDR3 contains 13 residues. Germline trimming cut 5 bases from V and 5 bases from J; bases unmatched to any gene: 6.